These 26 T cell receptor beta chains were sequenced from one sample in a study of T cell changes during pregnancy in multiple sclerosis. Using immunoSEQ multiplex PCR, the repertoire was profiled, and TCRdb retains in-frame clones only, with some absent. The sample carries tens of thousands of clones, 95% to 97% recorded once. Material: CD8+ T cells from peripheral blood mononuclear cells, obtained after pregnancy. These receptor sequences come from a female donor with multiple sclerosis, enrolled in a pregnancy study.

This clone showed up just once. J is TRBJ2-7 and V is TRBV9, with TRBD1 as a possible D gene (5 bases). CDR1 and CDR2 from the germline V gene are SGDLS and YYNGEE. With 4 bases removed from V and 5 bases from J, the gap between germline ends came to 19 bases. The CDR3 consists of 15 residues. The CDR3, as DNA: TGTGCCAGCAGCCCGAGGTACAGGCCTGGAGACGAGCAGTACTTC. This translates into CASSPRYRPGDEQYF. The full variable domain, with the rest looked up from reference TRBV9 and TRBJ2-7, is DSGVTQTPKHLITATGQRVTLRCSPRSGDLSVYWYQQSLDQGLQFLIQYYNGEERAKGNILERFSAQQFPDLHSELNLSSLELGDSALYFCASSPRYRPGDEQYFGPGTRLTVT.

The gene calls are TRBV5-1 and TRBJ2-5, with 7 bases identical to TRBD1. CDR1 and CDR2 (germline): SGHRS, YFSETQ. V was clipped by 0 bases and J by 0 bases; unmatched bases: 8. The CDR3 length is 17 residues. CDR3 nucleotides: TGCGCCAGCAGCTTGGGGGTGACAGGGCATAACCAAGAGACCCAGTACTTC. The encoded protein is CASSLGVTGHNQETQYF.

The V call is TRBV5-4, the J call TRBJ2-2; 10 nucleotides line up with TRBD1. The germline V gene has CDR1 SGHNT and CDR2 YYREEE (reference sequence). This CDR3 spans 15 amino acids. After removal of 4 bases from V and 6 bases from J, the junction contained 6 bases not matched to a gene. CDR3 residues: CASSMTGTGAGELFF. DNA of the CDR3: TGTGCCAGCAGCATGACCGGGACAGGGGCCGGGGAGCTGTTTTTT.

The V gene is TRBV2, the J gene TRBJ1-4, with D perhaps matching TRBD1 (5 bases). CDR1 and CDR2 (germline): SNHLY, FYNNEI. Trimming stripped 7 bases from V and 3 bases from J, with 18 bases between. The CDR3 totals 16 residues. The CDR3 sequence is CASTRIGVVSNEKLFF. The CDR3 nucleotides are TGTGCCAGCACTCGAATAGGGGTGGTATCTAATGAAAAACTGTTTTTT.

This rearrangement joins TRBV27 to TRBJ2-7; D possibly corresponds to TRBD1 (6 bases). The CDR3 is 14 amino acids. Deletions cut 8 bases from V and 5 bases from J, with 19 bases between. CDR1 is MNHEY, CDR2 SMNVEV, per germline (reference sequence). The CDR3 region has the DNA TGTGCCAGCCATCCCCAGGGCAGGGGCAACGAGCAGTACTTC. This sequence encodes CASHPQGRGNEQYF.

The J gene is TRBJ2-5, the V gene TRBV11-2, with 10 positions matching TRBD2. CDR3 size: 16 residues. Looked up from germline, CDR1 is SGHAT and CDR2 is FQNNGV. Trimming cost V 5 bases and J 1 base; bases outside gene matches: 7. The CDR3 sequence is CASSATGLAVQETQYF. CDR3 sequence (DNA): TGTGCCAGCAGCGCAACTGGACTAGCGGTCCAAGAGACCCAGTACTTC. Variable domain in full (rest from reference TRBV11-2 and TRBJ2-5): EAGVAQSPRYKIIEKRQSVAFWCNPISGHATLYWYQQILGQGPKLLIQFQNNGVVDDSQLPKDRFSAERLKGVDSTLKIQPAKLEDSAVYLCASSATGLAVQETQYFGPGTRLLVL.

The chain couples TRBV6-5 to TRBJ1-1; D gene unclear. From germline, CDR1 is MNHEY and CDR2 SVGAGI. The V end was cut by 0 bases, the J end by 1 base, with 9 bases between. The CDR3 covers 15 residues. CDR3 loop: CASSYSSGSNTEAFF. CDR3 nucleotides: TGTGCCAGCAGTTACTCGAGCGGTTCGAACACTGAAGCTTTCTTT.

This clone showed up just once. This chain joins TRBV14 and TRBJ2-1, with unresolved D. Trimming left V 4 bases short and J 5 bases short, with 18 bases between. The CDR3 extends over 16 amino acids. Germline V gene sequence: CDR1 SGHDN, CDR2 FVKESK. The CDR3 DNA follows: TGTGCCAGCAGCCTCCTAAAATTCCTTTCGGACAATGAGCAGTTCTTC. This encodes CASSLLKFLSDNEQFF.

V is TRBV4-1 and J is TRBJ1-2; a weak D match, TRBD1 (6 bases). V was trimmed by 2 bases and J by 4 bases, leaving 14 bases between them. CDR3 length: 15 amino acids. Germline CDR1 MGHRA, CDR2 YSYEKL. CDR3 protein: CASSQKEQGVYGYTF. The CDR3 DNA reads TGCGCCAGCAGCCAAAAGGAACAGGGTGTCTATGGCTACACCTTC.

This chain uses TRBV9 with TRBJ2-7, with no clear D. Germline CDR1 is SGDLS and CDR2 is YYNGEE. Trimming took off 2 bases at V and 6 bases at J, with 15 bases between the two ends. The CDR3 totals 14 residues. CDR3 in amino acids: CASSVGSSIFEQYF. The CDR3 bases are TGTGCCAGCAGCGTGGGCAGTTCAATATTCGAGCAGTACTTC.

This clone was picked up one time. J is TRBJ2-1 and V is TRBV11-2; maybe TRBD2 (6 bases). V was cut by 0 bases and J by 0 bases, with 6 bases left in between. Germline V gene data show CDR1 as SGHAT and CDR2 as FQNNGV. The CDR3 consists of 15 residues. The CDR3 protein is CASSLDGSSYNEQFF. The CDR3 DNA reads TGTGCCAGCAGCTTAGACGGGAGCTCCTACAATGAGCAGTTCTTC.

In this sample, this clone turned up once. This chain links TRBV9 with TRBJ2-1; 7 nucleotides agree with TRBD1. The ends lost 4 bases at V and 7 bases at J; junction bases unmatched: 5. The length of the CDR3 is 13 residues. Germline CDR1 is SGDLS and CDR2 is YYNGEE. In DNA form, the CDR3 reads TGTGCCAGCAGCCCCAGGGACAGAAATGAGCAGTTCTTC. It specifies CASSPRDRNEQFF.

This chain joins TRBV6-6 and TRBJ2-3, with D unclear. This CDR3 comprises 12 residues. CDR1 MNHNY and CDR2 SVGAGI come from the germline V gene (reference sequence). Trimming cost V 5 bases and J 6 bases, with 9 bases left between them. As DNA, the CDR3 is TGTGCCAGCAGTAGAGAGTCCGATACGCAGTATTTT. Its protein is CASSRESDTQYF.

The chain links TRBV27 to TRBJ2-7; TRBD2 matches at 9 bases. Germline V gives CDR1 MNHEY, CDR2 SMNVEV (reference sequence). The CDR3 is made up of 14 amino acids. Germline trimming cut 5 bases from V and 7 bases from J; bases unmatched to any gene: 9. Here the CDR3 reads CASSRLAANEEQYF. The CDR3 DNA sequence: TGTGCCAGCAGTCGACTAGCGGCAAATGAAGAGCAGTACTTC.

This chain joins TRBV27 and TRBJ2-2; D unclear. Germline-derived CDR1 and CDR2 are MNHEY and SMNVEV (reference sequence). CDR3 length equals 12 residues. The V gene lost 3 bases and the J gene lost 4 bases, with 3 bases spanning the gap. This chain's CDR3 is CASSFITGELFF. CDR3 coding DNA: TGTGCCAGCAGTTTCATCACCGGGGAGCTGTTTTTT.

The CDR3 nucleotides read TGTGCCAGCAGTTACCGTGGCAGTACCTACAATGAGCAGTTCTTC. Protein product: CASSYRGSTYNEQFF. This chain uses TRBV6-5 with TRBJ2-1, with unresolved D. Trimming took off 2 bases at V and 2 bases at J, with 10 bases between the two ends. This CDR3 region has 15 residues. From germline, CDR1 is MNHEY and CDR2 SVGAGI.

This chain links TRBV10-3 with TRBJ2-1, with 12 nucleotides matching TRBD2. Per germline, CDR1 ENHRY and CDR2 SYGVKD. Trimming at V came to 2 bases and at J to 2 bases, leaving 1 base not matched to a gene. The CDR3 has 16 amino acids. CDR3 sequence: CAISEASGRAYNEQFF. The CDR3 bases are TGTGCCATCAGTGAGGCTAGCGGGAGGGCCTACAATGAGCAGTTCTTC.

This clone has only one observation. The chain employs TRBV2 and TRBJ2-3; 7 bases align to TRBD2. Germline V gives CDR1 SNHLY, CDR2 FYNNEI. J lost 0 bases, V lost 8 bases, and 5 bases had no gene match. This CDR3 has 14 amino acids. The CDR3: CASGGEYSTDTQYF. The CDR3 coding sequence is TGTGCCAGCGGGGGGGAGTATAGCACAGATACGCAGTATTTT.

This chain links TRBV7-9 with TRBJ2-7; 7 bases agree with TRBD2. V gave up 4 bases and J gave up 3 bases; unmatched junction bases: 3. Germline V gene data show CDR1 as SEHNR and CDR2 as FQNEAQ (reference sequence). The CDR3 contains 13 residues. As DNA, the CDR3 is TGTGCCAGCAGCTCCGGGGACTACTACGAGCAGTACTTC. This codes for CASSSGDYYEQYF.

This sequence joins TRBV11-2 and TRBJ2-7; D unclear. The germline V gene has CDR1 SGHAT and CDR2 FQNNGV. Between the trimmed V and J ends, which lost 4 bases and 4 bases, there was a span of 11 bases. The CDR3 totals 13 residues. The CDR3 is CASSYALNYEQYF. CDR3 nucleotides: TGTGCCAGCAGCTACGCACTAAATTACGAGCAGTACTTC.

The chain carries TRBV5-8 and TRBJ2-7; D is undetermined. This CDR3 has 13 residues. CDR1 and CDR2 (germline): SGHTS, YDEGEE. The germline V and J ends were trimmed by 3 bases and 3 bases, with 10 bases remaining between them. The CDR3 nucleotides read TGTGCCAGCAGCTACGGTGGTGACTACGAGCAGTACTTC. Translated: CASSYGGDYEQYF.

This chain uses TRBV27 with TRBJ1-1, with TRBD1 matching over 8 bases. The CDR3 covers 14 residues. The V and J ends lost 4 bases and 1 base, in that order; junction bases with no gene match: 2. Germline assignment: CDR1 MNHEY and CDR2 SMNVEV (reference sequence). CDR3 region: CASSYGTGNTEAFF. In DNA form, the CDR3 reads TGTGCCAGCAGTTACGGGACAGGGAACACTGAAGCTTTCTTT.

This clone turned up a few times. This chain joins TRBV27 and TRBJ2-7; a possible D gene is TRBD2 (7 bases). The CDR3 extends over 12 amino acids. The ends were cut back, 9 bases at V and 4 bases at J, with 13 bases in the middle. Looked up from germline, CDR1 is MNHEY and CDR2 is SMNVEV (reference sequence). Written as DNA, the CDR3 is TGTGCCAGTTGGGGGGGCCCTTACGAGCAGTACTTC. Translated: CASWGGPYEQYF.

The CDR3 region has the DNA TGTGCCAGCTCACCGGGGACTAGCGGAGAAGAGACCCAGTACTTC. This sequence encodes CASSPGTSGEETQYF. This chain uses TRBV18 with TRBJ2-5; 11 bases fit TRBD2. From germline, CDR1 is KGHSH and CDR2 LQKENI. The ends lost 3 bases at V and 3 bases at J; junction bases unmatched: 3. The CDR3 loop spans 15 amino acids.

The chain joins TRBV15 to TRBJ2-6; TRBD1 matches 7 bases. This CDR3 contains 15 residues. Germline CDR1 and CDR2: LNHNV and YYDKDF (reference sequence). J gave up 0 bases and V 5 bases, and 1 base lay outside the gene matches. CDR3 DNA sequence: TGTGCCACCAGCGGGACAGACTCTGGGGCCAACGTCCTGACTTTC. This encodes CATSGTDSGANVLTF.

The V gene is TRBV4-2, the J gene TRBJ2-1, with D maybe TRBD2 (5 bases). Germline V lookup: CDR1 LGHNA, CDR2 YNFKEQ. This CDR3 has 11 residues. V gave up 4 bases and J gave up 8 bases, with 6 bases separating them. CDR3 loop: CASSLSDEQFF. The CDR3, as DNA: TGTGCCAGCAGCCTTAGCGATGAGCAGTTCTTC.